The 6 T cell receptor beta chains below come from one sample, sequenced in a study of PD-1 blockade in mismatch repair-deficient tumors. Sequenced by immunoSEQ multiplex PCR; TCRdb stores in-frame clones only, minus some. The sample contains about 16,000 clones, approximately 81% of which appear only once. Source: PBMCs, taken before pembrolizumab treatment. All receptors derive from an adult with mismatch repair-deficient cancer.

This sequence joins TRBV30 and TRBJ1-1, with 8 bases aligning to TRBD1. In germline, CDR1 is GTSNPN, CDR2 SVGIG (reference sequence). V trimming: 6 bases; J trimming: 1 base; junction bases outside the gene matches: 4. CDR3 length equals 13 residues. DNA for the CDR3: TGTGCCTGCTACAGGGGGGCGAACACTGAAGCTTTCTTT. Translation: CACYRGANTEAFF. The full variable domain, completed using reference TRBV30 and TRBJ1-1, is SQTIHQWPATLVQPVGSPLSLECTVEGTSNPNLYWYRQAAGRGLQLLFYSVGIGQISSEVPQNLSASRPQDRQFILSSKKLLLSDSGFYLCACYRGANTEAFFGQGTRLTVV.

With regard to this clone: No DNA is shown, since the ends of the CDR3 on it are uncertain; the CDR3 is the one TCRdb lists. The genes are TRBV28 and TRBJ1-5; the table's D gene call, TRBD1, was not cross checked with the DNA. The CDR3 spans 14 residues, counting both ends. The germline gives CDR1 MDHEN, CDR2 SYDVKM. The CDR3 here is CASSSSTGEQPQHF.

This clone was detected a few times. The chain employs TRBV4-1 and TRBJ1-4; no definite D call. CDR3 length: 13 amino acids. V was shortened by 2 bases and J by 8 bases, with 9 bases between the two germline ends. Germline V gene data show CDR1 as MGHRA and CDR2 as YSYEKL. The CDR3 spells CASSQFRVEKLFF. DNA for the CDR3: TGCGCCAGCAGCCAATTTAGAGTGGAAAAACTGTTTTTT.

This clone came up a few times. This chain joins TRBV11-2 and TRBJ2-7, with D possibly matching TRBD2 (6 bases). CDR1 is SGHAT, CDR2 FQNNGV, per germline. The CDR3 loop spans 15 amino acids. The germline V and J ends were trimmed by 3 bases and 2 bases, with 14 bases remaining between them. The CDR3 bases are TGTGCCAGCAGCTTGGGAGGCAGCGGACCCTACGAGCAGTACTTC. It specifies CASSLGGSGPYEQYF.

The chain combines TRBV10-3 with TRBJ2-6; possible D gene TRBD2, 5 bases. Germline CDR1 reads ENHRY; CDR2 reads SYGVKD. This CDR3 has 16 amino acids. V was cut by 10 bases and J by 2 bases, with 18 bases left in between. The CDR3 sequence is CATREGMKAGANVLTF. The CDR3 DNA is TGTGCCACGCGAGAGGGAATGAAGGCTGGGGCCAACGTCCTGACTTTC.

The chain combines TRBV30 with TRBJ2-3; D call uncertain. This CDR3 has 14 residues. The V gene lost 6 bases and the J gene lost 0 bases, with 13 bases spanning the gap. Germline values: CDR1 GTSNPN, CDR2 SVGIG (reference sequence). CDR3 residues: CACSPGSSTDTQYF. The CDR3 bases are TGTGCCTGCTCCCCGGGTTCTAGCACAGATACGCAGTATTTT.